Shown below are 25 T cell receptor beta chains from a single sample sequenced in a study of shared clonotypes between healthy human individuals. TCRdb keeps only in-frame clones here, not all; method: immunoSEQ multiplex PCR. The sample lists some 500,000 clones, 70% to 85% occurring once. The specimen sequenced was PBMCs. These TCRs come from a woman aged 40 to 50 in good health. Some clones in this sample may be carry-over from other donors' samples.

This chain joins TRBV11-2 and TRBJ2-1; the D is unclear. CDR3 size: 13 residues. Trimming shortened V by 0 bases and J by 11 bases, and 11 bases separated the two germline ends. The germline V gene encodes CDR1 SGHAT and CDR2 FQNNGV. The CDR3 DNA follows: TGTGCCAGCAGCTTAGAGGTGCAGTCACAGCAGTTCTTC. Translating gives CASSLEVQSQQFF.

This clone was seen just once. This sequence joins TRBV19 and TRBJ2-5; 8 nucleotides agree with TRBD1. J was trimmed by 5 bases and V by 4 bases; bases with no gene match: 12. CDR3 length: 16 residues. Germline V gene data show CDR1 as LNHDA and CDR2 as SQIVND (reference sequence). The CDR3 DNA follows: TGTGCCAGTAGTAAACCCTCCGGACAGGGTATTGAGACCCAGTACTTC. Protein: CASSKPSGQGIETQYF.

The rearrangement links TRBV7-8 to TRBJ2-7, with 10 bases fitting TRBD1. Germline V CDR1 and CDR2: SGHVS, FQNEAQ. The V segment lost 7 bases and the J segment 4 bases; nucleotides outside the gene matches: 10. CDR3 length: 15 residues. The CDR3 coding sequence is TGTGCCAGCAACCGGCCGGGACAGGGGTTTTACGAGCAGTACTTC. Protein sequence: CASNRPGQGFYEQYF.

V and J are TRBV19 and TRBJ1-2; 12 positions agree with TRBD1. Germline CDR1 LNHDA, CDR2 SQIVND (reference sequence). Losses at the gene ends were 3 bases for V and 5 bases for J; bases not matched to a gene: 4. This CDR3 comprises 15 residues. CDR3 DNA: TGTGCCAGTAGTATGGGGACAGGGGGCTGGTATGGCTACACCTTC. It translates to CASSMGTGGWYGYTF.

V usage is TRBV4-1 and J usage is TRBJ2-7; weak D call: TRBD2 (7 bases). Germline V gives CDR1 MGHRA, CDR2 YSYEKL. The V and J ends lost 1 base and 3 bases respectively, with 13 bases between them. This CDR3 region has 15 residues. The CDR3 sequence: CASSQAEGGVYEQYF. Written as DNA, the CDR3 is TGCGCCAGCAGCCAAGCTGAGGGGGGGGTCTACGAGCAGTACTTC.

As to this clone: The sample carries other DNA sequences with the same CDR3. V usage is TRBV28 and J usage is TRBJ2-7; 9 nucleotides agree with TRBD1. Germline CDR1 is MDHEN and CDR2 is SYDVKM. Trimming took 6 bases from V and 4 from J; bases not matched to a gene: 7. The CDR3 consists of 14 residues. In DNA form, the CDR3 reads TGTGCCAGCAGAGGACAGGGGAGGATTTACGAGCAGTACTTC. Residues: CASRGQGRIYEQYF.

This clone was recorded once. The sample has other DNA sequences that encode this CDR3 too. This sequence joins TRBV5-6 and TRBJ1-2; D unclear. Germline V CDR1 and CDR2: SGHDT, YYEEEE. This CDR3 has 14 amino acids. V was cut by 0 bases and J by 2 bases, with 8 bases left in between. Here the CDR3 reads CASSLEVTNYGYTF. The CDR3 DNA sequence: TGTGCCAGCAGCTTGGAAGTGACGAACTATGGCTACACCTTC. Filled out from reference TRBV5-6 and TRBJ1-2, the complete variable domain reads DAGVTQSPTHLIKTRGQQVTLRCSPKSGHDTVSWYQQALGQGPQFIFQYYEEEERQRGNFPDRFSGHQFPNYSSELNVNALLLGDSALYLCASSLEVTNYGYTFGSGTRLTVV.

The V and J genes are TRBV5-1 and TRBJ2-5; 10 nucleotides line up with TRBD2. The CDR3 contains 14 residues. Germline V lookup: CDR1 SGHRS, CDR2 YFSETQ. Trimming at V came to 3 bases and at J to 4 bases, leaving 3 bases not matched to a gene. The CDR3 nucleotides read TGCGCCAGCAGCTCCGTAGCGGGAGGAGAGACCCAGTACTTC. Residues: CASSSVAGGETQYF. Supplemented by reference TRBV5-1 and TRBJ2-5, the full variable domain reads KAGVTQTPRYLIKTRGQQVTLSCSPISGHRSVSWYQQTPGQGLQFLFEYFSETQRNKGNFPGRFSGRQFSNSRSEMNVSTLELGDSALYLCASSSVAGGETQYFGPGTRLLVL.

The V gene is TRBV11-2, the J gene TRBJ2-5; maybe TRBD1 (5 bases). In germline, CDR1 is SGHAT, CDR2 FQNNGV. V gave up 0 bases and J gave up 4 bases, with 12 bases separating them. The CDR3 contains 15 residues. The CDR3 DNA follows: TGTGCCAGCAGCTTAGATGGTTGGGGCTCAGAGACCCAGTACTTC. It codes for CASSLDGWGSETQYF.

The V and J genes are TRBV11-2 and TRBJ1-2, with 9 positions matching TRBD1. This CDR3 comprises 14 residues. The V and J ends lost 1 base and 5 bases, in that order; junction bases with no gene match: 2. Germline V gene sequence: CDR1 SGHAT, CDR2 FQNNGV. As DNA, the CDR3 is TGTGCCAGCAGCTTAGCCGGGACAGGGTATGGCTACACCTTC. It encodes CASSLAGTGYGYTF.

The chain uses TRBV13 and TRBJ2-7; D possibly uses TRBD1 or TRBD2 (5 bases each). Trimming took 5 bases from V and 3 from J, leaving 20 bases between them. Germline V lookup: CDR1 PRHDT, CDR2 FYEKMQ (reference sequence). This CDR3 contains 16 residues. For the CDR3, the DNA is TGTGCCAGCAGCCAGGGCCCGGGTGGGAGCGGCTACGAGCAGTACTTC. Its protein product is CASSQGPGGSGYEQYF. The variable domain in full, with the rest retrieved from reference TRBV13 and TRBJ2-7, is AAGVIQSPRHLIKEKRETATLKCYPIPRHDTVYWYQQGPGQDPQFLISFYEKMQSDKGSIPDRFSAQQFSDYHSELNMSSLELGDSALYFCASSQGPGGSGYEQYFGPGTRLTVT.

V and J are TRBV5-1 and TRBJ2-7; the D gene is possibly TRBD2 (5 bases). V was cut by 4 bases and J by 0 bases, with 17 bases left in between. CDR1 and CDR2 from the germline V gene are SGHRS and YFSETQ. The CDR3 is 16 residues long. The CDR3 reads CASSLDQDSPSYEQYF. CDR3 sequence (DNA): TGCGCCAGCAGCCTGGACCAGGACTCCCCCTCCTACGAGCAGTACTTC.

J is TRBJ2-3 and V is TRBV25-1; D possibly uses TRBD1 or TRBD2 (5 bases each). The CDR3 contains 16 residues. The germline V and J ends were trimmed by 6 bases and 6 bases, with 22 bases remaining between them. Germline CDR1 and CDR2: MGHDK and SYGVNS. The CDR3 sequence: CASSRHLSGTADTQYF. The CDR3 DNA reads TGTGCCAGCAGCCGACACCTTTCCGGGACGGCGGATACGCAGTATTTT.

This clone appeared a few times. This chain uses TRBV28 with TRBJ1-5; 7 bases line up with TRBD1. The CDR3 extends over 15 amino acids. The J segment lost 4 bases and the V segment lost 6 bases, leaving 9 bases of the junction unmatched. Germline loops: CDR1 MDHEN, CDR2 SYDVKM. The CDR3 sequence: CASSPTGLGNQPQHF. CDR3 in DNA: TGTGCCAGCAGCCCGACAGGGCTGGGAAATCAGCCCCAGCATTTT. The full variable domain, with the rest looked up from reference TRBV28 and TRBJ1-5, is DVKVTQSSRYLVKRTGEKVFLECVQDMDHENMFWYRQDPGLGLRLIYFSYDVKMKEKGDIPEGYSVSREKKERFSLILESASTNQTSMYLCASSPTGLGNQPQHFGDGTRLSIL.

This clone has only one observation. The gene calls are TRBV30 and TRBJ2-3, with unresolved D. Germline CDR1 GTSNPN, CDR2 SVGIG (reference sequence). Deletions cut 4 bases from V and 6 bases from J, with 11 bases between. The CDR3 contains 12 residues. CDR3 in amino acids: CAWIPSRDTQYF. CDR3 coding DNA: TGTGCCTGGATCCCCTCCCGGGATACGCAGTATTTT.

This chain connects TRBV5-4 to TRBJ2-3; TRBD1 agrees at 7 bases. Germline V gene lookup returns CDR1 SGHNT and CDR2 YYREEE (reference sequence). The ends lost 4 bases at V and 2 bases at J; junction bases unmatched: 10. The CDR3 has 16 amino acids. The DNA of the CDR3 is TGTGCCAGCAGCGACTACAGGGGTCGTTCCACAGATACGCAGTATTTT. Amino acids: CASSDYRGRSTDTQYF.

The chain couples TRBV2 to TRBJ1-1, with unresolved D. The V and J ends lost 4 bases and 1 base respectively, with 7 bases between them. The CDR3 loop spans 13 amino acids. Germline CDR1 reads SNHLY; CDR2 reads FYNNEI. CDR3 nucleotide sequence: TGTGCCAGCAGTGGGGCCAGGAACACTGAAGCTTTCTTT. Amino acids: CASSGARNTEAFF.

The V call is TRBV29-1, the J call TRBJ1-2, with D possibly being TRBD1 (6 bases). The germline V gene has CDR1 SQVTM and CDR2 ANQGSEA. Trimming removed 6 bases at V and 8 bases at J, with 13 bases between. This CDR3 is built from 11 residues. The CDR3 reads CSVATGYGYTF. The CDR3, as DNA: TGCAGCGTGGCTACAGGGTACGGCTACACCTTC. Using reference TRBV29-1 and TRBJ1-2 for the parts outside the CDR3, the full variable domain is SAVISQKPSRDICQRGTSLTIQCQVDSQVTMMFWYRQQPGQSLTLIATANQGSEATYESGFVIDKFPISRPNLTFSTLTVSNMSPEDSSIYLCSVATGYGYTFGSGTRLTVV.

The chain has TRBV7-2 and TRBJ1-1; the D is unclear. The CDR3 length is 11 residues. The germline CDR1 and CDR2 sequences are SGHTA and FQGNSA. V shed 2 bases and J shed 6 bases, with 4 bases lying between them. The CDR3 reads CASSLFPEAFF. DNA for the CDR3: TGTGCCAGCAGCTTATTCCCTGAAGCTTTCTTT.

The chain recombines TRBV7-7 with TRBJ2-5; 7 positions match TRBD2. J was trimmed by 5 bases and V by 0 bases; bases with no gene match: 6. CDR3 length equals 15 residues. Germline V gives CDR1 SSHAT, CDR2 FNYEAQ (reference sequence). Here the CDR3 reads CASSLAGGPTETQYF. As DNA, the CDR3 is TGTGCCAGCAGCTTAGCGGGAGGGCCGACGGAGACCCAGTACTTC.

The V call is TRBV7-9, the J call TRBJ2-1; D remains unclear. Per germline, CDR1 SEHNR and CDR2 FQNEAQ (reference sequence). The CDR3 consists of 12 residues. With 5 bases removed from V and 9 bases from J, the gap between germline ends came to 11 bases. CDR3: CASSLVFSEQFF. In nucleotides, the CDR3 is TGTGCCAGCAGCCTAGTTTTCTCTGAGCAGTTCTTC.

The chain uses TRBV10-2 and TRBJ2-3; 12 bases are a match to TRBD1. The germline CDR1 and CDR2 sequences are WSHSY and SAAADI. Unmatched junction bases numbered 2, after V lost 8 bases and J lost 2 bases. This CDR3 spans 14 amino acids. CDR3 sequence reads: CASGDRGPTDTQYF. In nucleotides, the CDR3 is TGCGCCAGCGGGGACAGGGGGCCCACAGATACGCAGTATTTT.

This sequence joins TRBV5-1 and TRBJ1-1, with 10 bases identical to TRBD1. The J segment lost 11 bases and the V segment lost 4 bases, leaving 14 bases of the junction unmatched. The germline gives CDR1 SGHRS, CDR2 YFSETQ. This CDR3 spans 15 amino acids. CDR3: CASSNRDRGPGGAFF. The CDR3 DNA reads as TGCGCCAGCAGCAACCGGGACAGGGGCCCCGGTGGGGCTTTCTTT.

This chain's CDR3 is CASSPWTSEVYEQYF. CDR3 nucleotide sequence: TGTGCCAGCAGCCCCTGGACTAGCGAAGTCTACGAGCAGTACTTC. This chain links TRBV27 with TRBJ2-7; TRBD2 aligns across 9 bases. Germline V gene data show CDR1 as MNHEY and CDR2 as SMNVEV (reference sequence). V was pared by 6 bases and J by 3 bases, with 9 bases of the junction left unmatched. The CDR3 runs to 15 residues.

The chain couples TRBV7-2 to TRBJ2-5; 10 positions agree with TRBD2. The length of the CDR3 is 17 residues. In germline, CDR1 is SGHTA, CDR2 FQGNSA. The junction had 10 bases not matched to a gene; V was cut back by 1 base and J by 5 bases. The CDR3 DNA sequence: TGTGCCAGCAGCTTAGGGCGAGCGGGAGGGCCACAGGAGACCCAGTACTTC. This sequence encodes CASSLGRAGGPQETQYF.